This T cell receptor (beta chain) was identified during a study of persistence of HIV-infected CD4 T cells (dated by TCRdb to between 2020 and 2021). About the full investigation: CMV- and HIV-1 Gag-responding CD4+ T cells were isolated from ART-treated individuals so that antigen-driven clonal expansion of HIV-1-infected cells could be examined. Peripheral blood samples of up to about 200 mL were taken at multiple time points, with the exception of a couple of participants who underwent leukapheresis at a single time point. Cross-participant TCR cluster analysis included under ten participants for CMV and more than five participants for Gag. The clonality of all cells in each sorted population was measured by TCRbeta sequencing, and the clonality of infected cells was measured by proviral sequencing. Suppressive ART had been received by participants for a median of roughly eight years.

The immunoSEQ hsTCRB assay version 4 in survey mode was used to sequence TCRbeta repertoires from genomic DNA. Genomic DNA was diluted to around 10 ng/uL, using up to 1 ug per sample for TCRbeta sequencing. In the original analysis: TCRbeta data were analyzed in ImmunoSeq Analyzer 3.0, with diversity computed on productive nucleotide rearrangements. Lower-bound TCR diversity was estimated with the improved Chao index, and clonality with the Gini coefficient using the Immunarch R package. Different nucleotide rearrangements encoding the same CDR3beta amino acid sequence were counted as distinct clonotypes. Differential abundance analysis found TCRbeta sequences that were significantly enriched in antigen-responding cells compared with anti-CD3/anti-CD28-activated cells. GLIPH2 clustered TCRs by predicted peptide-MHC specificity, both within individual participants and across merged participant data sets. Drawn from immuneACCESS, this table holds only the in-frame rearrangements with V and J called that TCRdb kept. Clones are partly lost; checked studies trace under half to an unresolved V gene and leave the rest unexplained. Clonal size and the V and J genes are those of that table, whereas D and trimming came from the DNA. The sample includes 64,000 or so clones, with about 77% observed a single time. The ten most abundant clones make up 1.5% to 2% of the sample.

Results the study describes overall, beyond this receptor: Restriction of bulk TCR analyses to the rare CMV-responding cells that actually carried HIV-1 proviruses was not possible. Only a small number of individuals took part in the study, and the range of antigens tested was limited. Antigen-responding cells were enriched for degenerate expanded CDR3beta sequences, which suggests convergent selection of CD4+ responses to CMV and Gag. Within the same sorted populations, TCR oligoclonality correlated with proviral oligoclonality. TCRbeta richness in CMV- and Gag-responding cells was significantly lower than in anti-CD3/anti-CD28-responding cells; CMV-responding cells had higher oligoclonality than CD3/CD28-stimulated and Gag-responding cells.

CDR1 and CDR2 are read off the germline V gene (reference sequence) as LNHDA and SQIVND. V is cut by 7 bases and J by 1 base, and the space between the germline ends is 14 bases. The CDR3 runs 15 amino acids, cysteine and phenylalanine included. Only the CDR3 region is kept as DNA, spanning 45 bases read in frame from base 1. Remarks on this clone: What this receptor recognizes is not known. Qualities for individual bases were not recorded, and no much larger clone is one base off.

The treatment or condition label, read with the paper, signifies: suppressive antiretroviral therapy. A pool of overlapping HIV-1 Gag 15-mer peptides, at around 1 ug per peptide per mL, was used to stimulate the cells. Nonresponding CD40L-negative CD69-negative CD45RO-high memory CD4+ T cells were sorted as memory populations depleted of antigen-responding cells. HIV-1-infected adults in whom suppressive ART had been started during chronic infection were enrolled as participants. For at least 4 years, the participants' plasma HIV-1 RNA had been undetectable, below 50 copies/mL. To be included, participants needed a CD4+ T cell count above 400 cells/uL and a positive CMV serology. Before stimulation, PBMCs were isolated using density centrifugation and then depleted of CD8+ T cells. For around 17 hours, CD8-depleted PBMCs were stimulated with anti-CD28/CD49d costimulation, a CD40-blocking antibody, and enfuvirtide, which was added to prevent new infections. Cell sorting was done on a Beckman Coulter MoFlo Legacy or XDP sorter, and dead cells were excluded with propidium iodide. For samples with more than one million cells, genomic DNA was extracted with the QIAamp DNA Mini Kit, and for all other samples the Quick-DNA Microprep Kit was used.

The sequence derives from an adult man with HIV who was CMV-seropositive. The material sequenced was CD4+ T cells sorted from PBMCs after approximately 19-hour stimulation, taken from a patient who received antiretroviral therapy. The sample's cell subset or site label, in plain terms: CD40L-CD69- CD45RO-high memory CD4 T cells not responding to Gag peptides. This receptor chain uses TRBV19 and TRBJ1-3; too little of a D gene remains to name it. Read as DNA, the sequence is TGTGCCAGTAAGCCCGATCACAGTTCTGGAAACACCATATATTTT. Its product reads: CASKPDHSSGNTIYF. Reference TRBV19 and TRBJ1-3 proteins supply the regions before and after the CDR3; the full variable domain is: DGGITQSPKYLFRKEGQNVTLSCEQNLNHDAMYWYRQDPGQGLRLIYYSQIVNDFQKGDIAEGYSVSREKKESFPLTVTSAQKNPTAFYLCASKPDHSSGNTIYFGEGSWLTVV.